This T cell receptor beta chain was captured in a study of post-analysis software for immune sequencing data. Whole-study results and caveats: About 5 TRBV segments occurring more often in patients than controls included TRBV5-6, TRBV5-1 and TRBV20-1.

Remarks on this clonotype: Its antigen is unknown.

Unique molecular identifiers had been added to the TCR beta cDNA libraries. TCRdb analysed the PCR reads with MiXCR anew, one entry per CDR3 protein. The sample holds 380,000 or so distinct CDR3 sequences, less than 40% seen once. Per the germline V gene, CDR1 is SQVTM and CDR2 is ANQGSEA. After removal of 2 bases from V and 3 bases from J, the junction contained 5 bases not matched to a gene. This CDR3 is 14 amino acids long. This clonotype was obtained from a girl aged 5-17 years with multiple sclerosis. Input material: blood. The V gene is TRBV29-1, the J gene TRBJ1-1, with 8 bases that match TRBD1. The CDR3, as DNA: TGCAGCGTTGAACGTCAGGGGGCGGACACTGAAGCTTTCTTT. Protein product: CSVERQGADTEAFF.